Here is one TCR beta chain with its context. What it binds is not known. The sample contains more than one DNA sequence encoding this CDR3. This sample stems from a study of multiple sclerosis patients with progressive multifocal leukoencephalopathy. Germline V gene sequence: CDR1 MNHEY, CDR2 SMNVEV (reference sequence). The CDR3 length is 16 residues. The V and J ends lost 2 bases and 3 bases respectively, with 16 bases between them. Study-wide results and caveats: At PML onset, no shared TRBV or TRBJ gene usage was seen. Before and during natalizumab, the clones expanded at PML already existed.

Time point indicated: before natalizumab initiation. Each PCR contained spiked synthetic TR CDR3 controls spanning every V-J pairing. Sequenced by immunoSEQ multiplex PCR; TCRdb stores in-frame clones only, minus some. The table lists fewer than 40,000 clones, around 93% of them singletons, with 1.9% in the top ten. This chain uses TRBV27 with TRBJ1-2, with D maybe TRBD1 (6 bases). Input material: PBMCs. This receptor was obtained from a man aged 25-45 years with multiple sclerosis. CDR3 residues: CASSLLSGGLDYGYTF. The CDR3 nucleotides read TGTGCCAGCAGTTTACTTTCTGGGGGGCTGGACTATGGCTACACCTTC.